This TCR beta chain was sequenced for a study of human T cells and chemical hapten exposure. TCRdb ran MiXCR on the RACE reads and lists one entry per CDR3 protein. The data hold approximately 350,000 distinct CDR3 sequences, with around 6.9% observed a single time. The CDR3 spans 15 residues. Germline CDR1 LNHNV, CDR2 YYDKDF (reference sequence). The germline V and J ends were trimmed by 3 bases and 0 bases, with 9 bases remaining between them. Regarding time point: patch test 1, 2 weeks after DPC sensitization. Treatment specified: therapeutic diphenylcyclopropenone sensitization with weekly scalp DPC.

V gene TRBV15 combines with J gene TRBJ2-1; maybe TRBD2 (5 bases). Sequenced here: whole blood, sampled in connection with sensitization to the hapten diphenylcyclopropenone (DPC). The TCR sequence derives from a woman between 18 and 29 years old with alopecia areata. Some clones in this sample may be carry-over from other donors' samples. CDR3 sequence (DNA): TGTGCCACCAGCAGGACCGGGGACTCCTACAATGAGCAGTTCTTC. It codes for CATSRTGDSYNEQFF.